The source of this T cell receptor (beta chain) is a study of neoadjuvant anti-PD-1 for oral cavity cancer. Study overall: Non-progressing patients received a fourth nivolumab dose near day 43, then surgery on days 50-56.

The V gene lost 6 bases and the J gene lost 0 bases, with 7 bases spanning the gap. The CDR3 extends over 13 amino acids. CDR1 is SGHRS and CDR2 is YFSETQ in the germline V gene. TCRdb's copy holds only in-frame clones and misses some; the assay was immunoSEQ multiplex PCR. The table shows some 15,000 clones, with about 73% occurring only once. This clone came up a few times. Patients had HPV-negative, locally advanced oral cavity squamous cell carcinoma. Source: PBMCs, taken before nivolumab (anti-PD-1) treatment. This chain joins TRBV5-1 and TRBJ1-3; no clear D. This clonotype was sampled from a person aged 35 to 85 with oral cavity squamous cell carcinoma. CDR3 DNA sequence: TGCGCCAGCACCAATCCCTCTGGAAACACCATATATTTT. It yields the protein CASTNPSGNTIYF.